The rows below give T cell receptor beta chains drawn from one sample of a study of post-analysis software for immune sequencing data. TCRdb redid the calling of the PCR reads with MiXCR, one entry per CDR3 protein. The data show 750,000 to 900,000 distinct CDR3 sequences, about half seen once. Sequenced sample: blood. Receptors originate from a girl aged 10 to 17 with multiple sclerosis. CDR3s include the opening cysteine and the closing phenylalanine or tryptophan. The order of the fields is CDR3 protein, CDR3 DNA, V gene, D gene, J gene, clone size. A D gene is named only where the DNA matches it firmly. Expanded clones get a size class; other rows say once, few or many, or leave the size out.

CDR3 protein: CASSEAGVPGYTF; CDR3 DNA: TGTGCCAGCAGTGAAGCGGGGGTTCCCGGCTACACCTTC; V gene: TRBV2; D gene: -; J gene: TRBJ1-2; clone size: -
CDR3 protein: CASSFSGPDTQYF; CDR3 DNA: TGTGCCAGCAGCTTCTCCGGGCCAGATACGCAGTATTTT; V gene: TRBV5-6; D gene: -; J gene: TRBJ2-3; clone size: -
CDR3 protein: CASSLVSVQETQYF; CDR3 DNA: TGTGCCAGCAGCTTGGTCTCGGTCCAAGAGACCCAGTACTTC; V gene: TRBV5-4; D gene: -; J gene: TRBJ2-5; clone size: -
CDR3 protein: CSAMEETQYF; CDR3 DNA: TGCAGTGCTATGGAAGAGACCCAGTACTTC; V gene: TRBV20-1; D gene: -; J gene: TRBJ2-5; clone size: -
CDR3 protein: CSVVRIGGEETQYF; CDR3 DNA: TGCAGCGTGGTCCGTATCGGGGGGGAAGAGACCCAGTACTTC; V gene: TRBV29-1; D gene: TRBD2; J gene: TRBJ2-5; clone size: -
CDR3 protein: CASSHGTVETDTQYF; CDR3 DNA: TGTGCCAGCAGCCATGGGACTGTCGAAACAGATACGCAGTATTTT; V gene: TRBV7-2; D gene: -; J gene: TRBJ2-3; clone size: few
CDR3 protein: CATSATDTEAFF; CDR3 DNA: TGTGCCACCAGTGCTACGGACACTGAAGCTTTCTTT; V gene: TRBV24-1; D gene: -; J gene: TRBJ1-1; clone size: few
CDR3 protein: CSARDLAINYGYTF; CDR3 DNA: TGCAGTGCTAGAGATCTAGCGATAAACTATGGCTACACCTTC; V gene: TRBV20-1; D gene: -; J gene: TRBJ1-2; clone size: -
CDR3 protein: CASSLGIISNQPQHF; CDR3 DNA: TGTGCCAGCAGTTTAGGGATAATTAGCAATCAGCCCCAGCATTTT; V gene: TRBV28; D gene: -; J gene: TRBJ1-5; clone size: -
CDR3 protein: CASSHQDRGVDGYTF; CDR3 DNA: TGTGCCAGCAGCCATCAGGACAGGGGAGTTGATGGCTACACCTTC; V gene: TRBV7-9; D gene: TRBD1; J gene: TRBJ1-2; clone size: -
CDR3 protein: CASSAVAGANVLTF; CDR3 DNA: TGTGCCAGCAGCGCAGTGGCTGGGGCCAACGTCCTGACTTTC; V gene: TRBV6-1; D gene: -; J gene: TRBJ2-6; clone size: few
CDR3 protein: CSASKGGPGANVLTF; CDR3 DNA: TGCAGTGCTAGTAAGGGGGGCCCTGGGGCCAACGTCCTGACTTTC; V gene: TRBV20-1; D gene: -; J gene: TRBJ2-6; clone size: -
CDR3 protein: CASSRFEQFF; CDR3 DNA: TGTGCCAGCTCTAGATTTGAGCAGTTCTTC; V gene: TRBV7-9; D gene: -; J gene: TRBJ2-1; clone size: -
CDR3 protein: CASSATSRGPGELFF; CDR3 DNA: TGTGCCAGCAGCGCGACTAGCAGGGGACCCGGGGAGCTGTTTTTT; V gene: TRBV11-2; D gene: -; J gene: TRBJ2-2; clone size: few
CDR3 protein: CATSRGGATTYNEQFF; CDR3 DNA: TGTGCCACCAGCAGAGGCGGGGCTACGACCTACAATGAGCAGTTCTTC; V gene: TRBV15; D gene: -; J gene: TRBJ2-1; clone size: -
CDR3 protein: CASSYETPGSDTQYF; CDR3 DNA: TGTGCCAGCAGCTACGAGACTCCAGGCTCAGATACGCAGTATTTT; V gene: TRBV5-6; D gene: -; J gene: TRBJ2-3; clone size: -
CDR3 protein: CASSYSKNSAQGVGETQYF; CDR3 DNA: TGTGCCAGCAGTTACTCCAAAAATAGCGCACAGGGGGTAGGGGAGACCCAGTACTTC; V gene: TRBV6-5; D gene: TRBD1; J gene: TRBJ2-5; clone size: few
CDR3 protein: CASSLDGRAIQYF; CDR3 DNA: TGTGCCAGCAGCTTGGATGGCAGAGCTATTCAGTACTTC; V gene: TRBV5-6; D gene: -; J gene: TRBJ2-4; clone size: few
CDR3 protein: CASSYLGTSYSNQPQHF; CDR3 DNA: TGTGCCAGCAGTTACTTAGGGACATCTTATAGCAATCAGCCCCAGCATTTT; V gene: TRBV6-2/TRBV6-3; D gene: -; J gene: TRBJ1-5; clone size: -
CDR3 protein: CAISEVYETQYF; CDR3 DNA: TGTGCCATCAGTGAGGTTTATGAGACCCAGTACTTC; V gene: TRBV10-3; D gene: -; J gene: TRBJ2-5; clone size: -
CDR3 protein: CASSEVRGRRTDTQYF; CDR3 DNA: TGTGCCAGCAGTGAAGTTAGGGGGCGCAGGACCGATACGCAGTATTTT; V gene: TRBV6-1; D gene: TRBD1; J gene: TRBJ2-3; clone size: few
CDR3 protein: CASSWSQVEQFF; CDR3 DNA: TGTGCCAGCAGCTGGTCCCAAGTTGAGCAGTTCTTC; V gene: TRBV7-9; D gene: -; J gene: TRBJ2-1; clone size: -
CDR3 protein: CASSPTGGTGIEKLFF; CDR3 DNA: TGTGCCAGCAGCCCCACAGGGGGGACAGGAATAGAAAAACTGTTTTTT; V gene: TRBV4-2; D gene: TRBD1; J gene: TRBJ1-4; clone size: few
CDR3 protein: CASSTGDDITDGYTF; CDR3 DNA: TGCGCCAGCAGTACCGGGGACGATATTACGGATGGCTACACCTTC; V gene: TRBV5-1; D gene: -; J gene: TRBJ1-2; clone size: -
CDR3 protein: CASSHGPTGSSTDTQYF; CDR3 DNA: TGCGCCAGCAGCCATGGTCCCACCGGGAGCAGCACAGATACGCAGTATTTT; V gene: TRBV4-3; D gene: -; J gene: TRBJ2-3; clone size: -
CDR3 protein: CASSTGLAGENNEQFF; CDR3 DNA: TGTGCCAGCAGCACGGGACTAGCGGGAGAGAACAATGAGCAGTTCTTC; V gene: TRBV13; D gene: TRBD2; J gene: TRBJ2-1; clone size: few
CDR3 protein: CASSLAKGPGTEAFF; CDR3 DNA: TGTGCCAGCAGCTTAGCGAAGGGGCCGGGCACTGAAGCTTTCTTT; V gene: TRBV7-9; D gene: -; J gene: TRBJ1-1; clone size: -
CDR3 protein: CAWTKGLAGDEQYF; CDR3 DNA: TGTGCCTGGACCAAGGGACTAGCGGGAGACGAGCAGTACTTC; V gene: TRBV30; D gene: TRBD2; J gene: TRBJ2-7; clone size: -
CDR3 protein: CSARTPGLAGGETQYF; CDR3 DNA: TGCAGTGCTCGGACTCCGGGACTAGCGGGAGGGGAGACCCAGTACTTC; V gene: TRBV20-1; D gene: TRBD2; J gene: TRBJ2-5; clone size: -
CDR3 protein: CASSFLETGELFF; CDR3 DNA: TGTGCCAGCAGTTTTCTGGAGACCGGGGAGCTGTTTTTT; V gene: TRBV12-3/TRBV12-4; D gene: -; J gene: TRBJ2-2; clone size: -
CDR3 protein: CASSLTGGAGQPQHF; CDR3 DNA: TGTGCCAGCAGTCTCACAGGGGGCGCAGGTCAGCCCCAGCATTTT; V gene: TRBV12-3/TRBV12-4; D gene: TRBD1; J gene: TRBJ1-5; clone size: many
CDR3 protein: CSAKRQTYEQYF; CDR3 DNA: TGCAGTGCCAAGCGTCAGACCTACGAGCAGTACTTC; V gene: TRBV20-1; D gene: -; J gene: TRBJ2-7; clone size: -
CDR3 protein: CSATGIYDYTF; CDR3 DNA: TGCAGCGCGACAGGGATCTATGACTACACCTTC; V gene: TRBV29-1; D gene: TRBD1; J gene: TRBJ1-2; clone size: -
CDR3 protein: CSARDPLTSGISYEQYF; CDR3 DNA: TGCAGTGCTAGAGATCCCCTGACTAGCGGGATTTCCTACGAGCAGTACTTC; V gene: TRBV20-1; D gene: TRBD2; J gene: TRBJ2-7; clone size: few
CDR3 protein: CASNQEGFEAFF; CDR3 DNA: TGTGCCAGCAACCAGGAGGGATTTGAAGCTTTCTTT; V gene: TRBV12-3/TRBV12-4; D gene: -; J gene: TRBJ1-1; clone size: -
CDR3 protein: CASSLLGSSGPYNEQFF; CDR3 DNA: TGTGCCAGCAGTTTATTGGGATCTAGCGGACCCTACAATGAGCAGTTCTTC; V gene: TRBV28; D gene: TRBD2; J gene: TRBJ2-1; clone size: once
CDR3 protein: CSAKLAPQETQYF; CDR3 DNA: TGCAGTGCCAAACTAGCGCCCCAAGAGACCCAGTACTTC; V gene: TRBV20-1; D gene: TRBD2; J gene: TRBJ2-5; clone size: -
CDR3 protein: CSARSAGGPREQYF; CDR3 DNA: TGCAGTGCTAGATCGGCGGGAGGGCCCCGCGAGCAGTACTTC; V gene: TRBV20-1; D gene: TRBD2; J gene: TRBJ2-7; clone size: few
CDR3 protein: CASSFFSGLAGVSRLSDTQYF; CDR3 DNA: TGTGCCAGCAGTTTCTTTTCCGGACTAGCGGGAGTAAGCAGGTTGTCAGATACGCAGTATTTT; V gene: TRBV27; D gene: TRBD2; J gene: TRBJ2-3; clone size: few
CDR3 protein: CASSLGPETYEQYF; CDR3 DNA: TGTGCCAGCAGCTTAGGGCCGGAGACCTACGAGCAGTACTTC; V gene: TRBV7-2; D gene: -; J gene: TRBJ2-7; clone size: -
CDR3 protein: CASSRQRASGWDEQFF; CDR3 DNA: TGTGCCAGCAGCCGCCAGAGGGCTAGCGGCTGGGATGAGCAGTTCTTC; V gene: TRBV14; D gene: TRBD2; J gene: TRBJ2-1; clone size: few
CDR3 protein: CASSLGTSSSTDTQYF; CDR3 DNA: TGCGCCAGCAGCTTGGGAACTTCTTCCAGCACAGATACGCAGTATTTT; V gene: TRBV5-1; D gene: -; J gene: TRBJ2-3; clone size: few
CDR3 protein: CASSYSNGAYEQYF; CDR3 DNA: TGTGCCAGCAGTTACTCCAACGGGGCCTACGAGCAGTACTTC; V gene: TRBV6-2/TRBV6-3; D gene: -; J gene: TRBJ2-7; clone size: -
CDR3 protein: CSASTDYNEQFF; CDR3 DNA: TGCAGCGCCTCGACTGACTACAATGAGCAGTTCTTC; V gene: TRBV29-1; D gene: -; J gene: TRBJ2-1; clone size: -
CDR3 protein: CSANPPLATYSYEQYF; CDR3 DNA: TGCAGTGCTAATCCCCCCCTAGCGACTTACTCCTACGAGCAGTACTTC; V gene: TRBV20-1; D gene: -; J gene: TRBJ2-7; clone size: -
CDR3 protein: CSARDGAGGPYEQYF; CDR3 DNA: TGCAGTGCTAGAGATGGGGCGGGAGGGCCTTACGAGCAGTACTTC; V gene: TRBV20-1; D gene: TRBD2; J gene: TRBJ2-7; clone size: -
CDR3 protein: CASSSSISAQYF; CDR3 DNA: TGTGCCAGCAGTTCTAGTATTTCGGCCCAGTACTTC; V gene: TRBV28; D gene: -; J gene: TRBJ2-7; clone size: -
CDR3 protein: CASSPSGRQETQYF; CDR3 DNA: TGTGCCAGCTCACCTAGCGGTCGGCAAGAGACCCAGTACTTC; V gene: TRBV18; D gene: -; J gene: TRBJ2-5; clone size: -